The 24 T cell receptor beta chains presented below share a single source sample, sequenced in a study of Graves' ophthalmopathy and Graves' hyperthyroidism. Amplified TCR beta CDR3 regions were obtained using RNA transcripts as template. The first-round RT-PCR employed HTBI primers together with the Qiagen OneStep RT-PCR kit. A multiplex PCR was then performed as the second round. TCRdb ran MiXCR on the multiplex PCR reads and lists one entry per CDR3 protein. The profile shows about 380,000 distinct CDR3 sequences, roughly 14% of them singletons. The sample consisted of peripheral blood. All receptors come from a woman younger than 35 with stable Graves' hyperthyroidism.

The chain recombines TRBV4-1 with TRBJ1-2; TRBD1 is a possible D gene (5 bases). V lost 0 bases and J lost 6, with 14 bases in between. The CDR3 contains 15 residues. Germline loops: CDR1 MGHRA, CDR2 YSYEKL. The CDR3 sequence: CASSQDGAPRDGYTF. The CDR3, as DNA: TGCGCCAGCAGCCAAGACGGGGCCCCAAGGGATGGCTACACCTTC.

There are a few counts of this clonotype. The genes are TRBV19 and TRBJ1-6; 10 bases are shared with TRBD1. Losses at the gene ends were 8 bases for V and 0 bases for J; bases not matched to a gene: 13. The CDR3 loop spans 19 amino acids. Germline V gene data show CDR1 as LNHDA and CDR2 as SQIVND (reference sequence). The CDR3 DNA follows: TGTGCCAGTGGAATACGACAGGGGGCCATATCCTCCTATAATTCACCCCTCCACTTT. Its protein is CASGIRQGAISSYNSPLHF.

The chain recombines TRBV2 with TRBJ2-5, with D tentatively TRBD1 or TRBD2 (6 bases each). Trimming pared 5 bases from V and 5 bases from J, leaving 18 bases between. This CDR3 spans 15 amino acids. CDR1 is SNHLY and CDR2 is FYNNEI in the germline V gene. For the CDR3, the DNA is TGTGCCAGCAGTTACGACAGGCGGGCGGGGGAGACCCAGTACTTC. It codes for CASSYDRRAGETQYF.

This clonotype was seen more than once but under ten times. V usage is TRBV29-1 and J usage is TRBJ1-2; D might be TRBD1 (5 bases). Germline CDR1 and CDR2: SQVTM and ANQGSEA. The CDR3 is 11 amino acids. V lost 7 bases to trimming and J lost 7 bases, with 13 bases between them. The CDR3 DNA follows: TGCAGCGCCCCCCACGGGGCTGGCTACACCTTC. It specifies CSAPHGAGYTF.

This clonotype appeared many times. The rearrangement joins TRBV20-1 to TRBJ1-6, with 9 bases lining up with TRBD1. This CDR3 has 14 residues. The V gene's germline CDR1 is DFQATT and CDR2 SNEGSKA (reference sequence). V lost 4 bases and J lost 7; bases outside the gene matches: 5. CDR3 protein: CSAKTGQGNSPLHF. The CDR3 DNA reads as TGCAGTGCTAAAACGGGACAGGGCAATTCACCCCTCCACTTT.

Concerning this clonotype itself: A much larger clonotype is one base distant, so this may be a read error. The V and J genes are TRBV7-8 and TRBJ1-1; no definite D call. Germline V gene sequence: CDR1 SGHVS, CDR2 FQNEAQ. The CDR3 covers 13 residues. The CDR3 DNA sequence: TGTGCCAGCAGCCCTCCCGGTTCCGATGAAGCTTGCTTT. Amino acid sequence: CASSPPGSDEACF.

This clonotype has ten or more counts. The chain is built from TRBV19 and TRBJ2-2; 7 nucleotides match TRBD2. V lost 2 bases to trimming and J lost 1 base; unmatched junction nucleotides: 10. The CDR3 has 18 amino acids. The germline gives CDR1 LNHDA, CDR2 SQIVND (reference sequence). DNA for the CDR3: TGTGCCAGTAGTATATTGGGGGGGAGGGTGATGAACACCGGGGAGCTGTTTTTT. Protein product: CASSILGGRVMNTGELFF.

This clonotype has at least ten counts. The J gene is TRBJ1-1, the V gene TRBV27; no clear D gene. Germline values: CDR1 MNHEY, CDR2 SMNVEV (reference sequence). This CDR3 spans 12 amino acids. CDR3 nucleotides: TGTGCTTCATACGCGGGGAACACTGAAGCTTTCTTT. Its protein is CASYAGNTEAFF.

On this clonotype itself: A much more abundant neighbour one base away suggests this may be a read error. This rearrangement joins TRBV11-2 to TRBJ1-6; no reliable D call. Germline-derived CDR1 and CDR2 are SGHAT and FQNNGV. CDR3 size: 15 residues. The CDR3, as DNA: TGTGCCAGCAGCTTAGCATGGCCATCGGGCTCACACCTCCACTTT. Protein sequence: CASSLAWPSGSHLHF.

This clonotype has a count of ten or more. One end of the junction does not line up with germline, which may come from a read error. The CDR3 spells CASNVQAGLNTEALF. DNA of the CDR3: TGTGCCAGTAACGTACAGGCAGGGTTGAACACTGAAGCTCTCTTT. The genes are TRBV19 and TRBJ1-1; perhaps TRBD1 as D (5 bases). There are 15 residues in the CDR3. Germline V gives CDR1 LNHDA, CDR2 SQIVND (reference sequence). The entire variable domain, with the rest obtained from reference TRBV19 and TRBJ1-1, is as follows: DGGITQSPKYLFRKEGQNVTLSCEQNLNHDAMYWYRQDPGQGLRLIYYSQIVNDFQKGDIAEGYSVSREKKESFPLTVTSAQKNPTAFYLCASNVQAGLNTEALFGQGTRLTVV.

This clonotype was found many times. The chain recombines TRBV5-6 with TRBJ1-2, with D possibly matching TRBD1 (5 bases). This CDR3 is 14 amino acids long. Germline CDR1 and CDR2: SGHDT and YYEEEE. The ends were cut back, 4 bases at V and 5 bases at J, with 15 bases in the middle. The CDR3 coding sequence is TGTGCCAGCAGCGTGGGTCAGGGAATATATGGCTACACCTTC. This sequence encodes CASSVGQGIYGYTF.

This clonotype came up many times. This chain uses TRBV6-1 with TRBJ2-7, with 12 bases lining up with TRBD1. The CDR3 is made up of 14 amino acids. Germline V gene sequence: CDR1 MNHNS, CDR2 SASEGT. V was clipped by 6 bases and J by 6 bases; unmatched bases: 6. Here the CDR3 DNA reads TGTGCCAGCAGATCCGGGACAGGGGGCGGCGAGCAGTACTTC. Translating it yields CASRSGTGGGEQYF.

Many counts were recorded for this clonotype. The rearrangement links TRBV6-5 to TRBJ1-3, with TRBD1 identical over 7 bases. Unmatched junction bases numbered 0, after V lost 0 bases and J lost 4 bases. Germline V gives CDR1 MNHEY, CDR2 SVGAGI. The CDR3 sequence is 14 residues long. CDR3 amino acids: CASSYSQGGNTIYF. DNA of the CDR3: TGTGCCAGCAGTTACTCACAGGGGGGAAACACCATATATTTT.

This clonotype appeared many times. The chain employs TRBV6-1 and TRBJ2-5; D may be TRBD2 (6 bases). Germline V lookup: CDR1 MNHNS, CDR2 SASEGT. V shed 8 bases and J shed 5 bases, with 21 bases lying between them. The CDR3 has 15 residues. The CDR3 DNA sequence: TGTGCCAGCGGGAAGAGCGGGTCTAAGGGGGAGACCCAGTACTTC. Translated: CASGKSGSKGETQYF.

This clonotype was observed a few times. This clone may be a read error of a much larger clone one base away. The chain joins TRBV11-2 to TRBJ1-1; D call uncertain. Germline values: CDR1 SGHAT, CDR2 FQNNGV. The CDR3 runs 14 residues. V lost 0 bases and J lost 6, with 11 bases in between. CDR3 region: CASSLEGERSEAFF. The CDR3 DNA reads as TGTGCCAGCAGCTTAGAGGGTGAGAGGTCTGAAGCTTTCTTT.

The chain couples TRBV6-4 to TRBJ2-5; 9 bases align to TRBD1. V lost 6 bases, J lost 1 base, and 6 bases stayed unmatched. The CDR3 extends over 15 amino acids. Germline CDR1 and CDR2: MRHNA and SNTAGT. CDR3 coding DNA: TGTGCCAGCAGACTCACAGGGGGCGGCCAAGAGACCCAGTACTTC. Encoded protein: CASRLTGGGQETQYF.

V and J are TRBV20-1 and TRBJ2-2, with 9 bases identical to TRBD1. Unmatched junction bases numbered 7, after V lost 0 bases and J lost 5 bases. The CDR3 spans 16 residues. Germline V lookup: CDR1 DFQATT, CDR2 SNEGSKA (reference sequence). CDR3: CSARDVQGARTGELFF. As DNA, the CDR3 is TGCAGTGCTAGAGACGTACAGGGGGCGAGGACCGGGGAGCTGTTTTTT.

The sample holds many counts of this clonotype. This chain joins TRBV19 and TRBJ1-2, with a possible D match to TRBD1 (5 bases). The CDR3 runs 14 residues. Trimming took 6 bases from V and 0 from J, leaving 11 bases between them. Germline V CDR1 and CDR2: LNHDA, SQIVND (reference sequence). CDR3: CASSETASNYGYTF. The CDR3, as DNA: TGTGCCAGTAGCGAGACAGCTTCTAACTATGGCTACACCTTC.

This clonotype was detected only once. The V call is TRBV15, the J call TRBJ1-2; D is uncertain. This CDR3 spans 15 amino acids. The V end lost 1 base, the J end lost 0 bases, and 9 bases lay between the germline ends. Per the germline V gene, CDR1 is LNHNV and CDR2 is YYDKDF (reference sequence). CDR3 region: CATSRVLATNYGYTF. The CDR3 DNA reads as TGTGCCACCAGCAGAGTACTTGCAACTAACTATGGCTACACCTTC. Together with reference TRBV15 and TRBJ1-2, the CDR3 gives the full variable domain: DAMVIQNPRYQVTQFGKPVTLSCSQTLNHNVMYWYQQKSSQAPKLLFHYYDKDFNNEADTPDNFQSRRPNTSFCFLDIRSPGLGDTAMYLCATSRVLATNYGYTFGSGTRLTVV.

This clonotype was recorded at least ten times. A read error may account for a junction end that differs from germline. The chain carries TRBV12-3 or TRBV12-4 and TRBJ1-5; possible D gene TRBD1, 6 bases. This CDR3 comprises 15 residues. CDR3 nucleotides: TGTGCCAGCAATTTAGGGGGGCAGACGAATCAGCCCCAGCATTTT. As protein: CASNLGGQTNQPQHF.

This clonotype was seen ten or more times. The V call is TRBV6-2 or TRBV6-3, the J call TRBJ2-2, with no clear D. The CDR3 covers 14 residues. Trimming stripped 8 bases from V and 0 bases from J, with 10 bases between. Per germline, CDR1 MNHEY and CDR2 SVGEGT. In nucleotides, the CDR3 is TGTGCCAGCTCGAAGTTCCCGAACACCGGGGAGCTGTTTTTT. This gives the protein CASSKFPNTGELFF.

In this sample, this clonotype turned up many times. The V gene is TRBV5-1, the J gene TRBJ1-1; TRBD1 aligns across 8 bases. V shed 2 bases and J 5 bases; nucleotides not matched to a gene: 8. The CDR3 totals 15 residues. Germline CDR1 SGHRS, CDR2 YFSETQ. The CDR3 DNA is TGCGCCAGCAGCTTCCTAACAGGGGGGAGAACTGAAGCTTTCTTT. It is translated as CASSFLTGGRTEAFF.

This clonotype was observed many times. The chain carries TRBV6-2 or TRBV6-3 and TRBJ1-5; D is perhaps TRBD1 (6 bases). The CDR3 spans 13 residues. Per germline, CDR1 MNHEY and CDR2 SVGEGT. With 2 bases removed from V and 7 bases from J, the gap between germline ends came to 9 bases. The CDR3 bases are TGTGCCAGCAGTTACGGGGGGCGACAGCCCCAGCATTTT. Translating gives CASSYGGRQPQHF.

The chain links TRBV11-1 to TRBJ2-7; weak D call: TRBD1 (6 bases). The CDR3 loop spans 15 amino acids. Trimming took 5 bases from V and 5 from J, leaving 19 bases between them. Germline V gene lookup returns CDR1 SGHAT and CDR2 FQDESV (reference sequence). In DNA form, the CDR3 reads TGTGCCAGCAGCCAGGGAAGTACAGGGTTCCACGAGCAGTACTTC. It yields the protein CASSQGSTGFHEQYF.